Below, 24 T cell receptor beta chains from the same sample are listed, as sequenced in a study of blood T cell repertoires in COVID-19. This table comes from immunoSEQ multiplex PCR, and its TCRdb copy is limited to in-frame clones, with some not included. The repertoire holds about 190,000 clones, nearly 90% seen once, with approximately 0.62% in the top ten. Source material: peripheral blood. The receptors derive from a man in his fifties with acute or convalescent COVID-19.

J is TRBJ2-7 and V is TRBV30, with D unclear. The CDR3 length is 10 residues. Germline CDR1 and CDR2: GTSNPN and SVGIG (reference sequence). V lost 1 base and J lost 6, with 4 bases in between. DNA for the CDR3: TGTGCCTGGAGTGGGAGCGAGCAGTACTTC. Its translation is CAWSGSEQYF.

The rearrangement links TRBV19 to TRBJ2-7, with a tentative D call TRBD1 (5 bases). Between the trimmed V and J ends, which lost 4 bases and 7 bases, there was a span of 11 bases. Germline CDR1 reads LNHDA; CDR2 reads SQIVND (reference sequence). The CDR3 runs to 12 residues. The CDR3, as DNA: TGTGCCAGTAGTACAGGGATGGGAGAGCAGTACTTC. Protein sequence: CASSTGMGEQYF.

The chain has TRBV7-9 and TRBJ2-1; the match to TRBD2 covers 12 bases. The CDR3 runs to 17 residues. V gave up 6 bases and J gave up 4 bases; unmatched junction bases: 10. The germline V gene has CDR1 SEHNR and CDR2 FQNEAQ (reference sequence). The CDR3 region has the DNA TGTGCCAGCAGTCCCATAGGAGGGACTAGCGGGTACAATGAGCAGTTCTTC. It is translated as CASSPIGGTSGYNEQFF.

The chain couples TRBV29-1 to TRBJ2-1, with D perhaps TRBD2 (6 bases). Germline CDR1 SQVTM, CDR2 ANQGSEA. Trimming took off 3 bases at V and 4 bases at J, with 19 bases between the two ends. The CDR3 is 16 amino acids. As DNA, the CDR3 is TGCAGCGTTGACGGCCCTCTAGCGAAACAATACAATGAGCAGTTCTTC. Translating it yields CSVDGPLAKQYNEQFF.

The genes are TRBV2 and TRBJ2-4, with 9 bases lining up with TRBD2. CDR3 length: 13 amino acids. Germline V CDR1 and CDR2: SNHLY, FYNNEI. The V and J ends lost 1 base and 13 bases, in that order; junction bases with no gene match: 5. CDR3 in amino acids: CASSEESSGAQYF. The DNA of the CDR3 is TGTGCCAGCAGTGAAGAGTCTAGCGGGGCCCAGTACTTC.

This clone was counted between two and nine times. The rearrangement links TRBV3-1 (or the pseudogene TRBV3-2) to TRBJ2-2; a possible D gene is TRBD1 (6 bases). CDR3 size: 15 residues. V lost 3 bases, J lost 6 bases, and 14 bases lay in between. Germline V CDR1 and CDR2: LGHDT, YNNKEL (reference sequence). This CDR3 is CASSHRDTGAGELFF. In nucleotides, the CDR3 is TGTGCCAGCAGCCATAGGGACACCGGGGCCGGGGAGCTGTTTTTT.

The chain couples TRBV27 to TRBJ2-5; 7 nucleotides line up with TRBD2. Germline trimming cut 2 bases from V and 4 bases from J; bases unmatched to any gene: 7. The CDR3 has 15 residues. Germline loops: CDR1 MNHEY, CDR2 SMNVEV (reference sequence). The CDR3 spells CASSLGTTALETQYF. In nucleotides, the CDR3 is TGTGCCAGCAGTTTAGGGACTACGGCCTTAGAGACCCAGTACTTC.

The rearrangement uses TRBV18 and TRBJ2-7; 8 nucleotides match TRBD1. V lost 5 bases to trimming and J lost 1 base; unmatched junction nucleotides: 10. Germline V gene data show CDR1 as KGHSH and CDR2 as LQKENI. The CDR3 covers 16 residues. This CDR3 reads CASSSTGQGGSYEQYF. The CDR3, as DNA: TGTGCCAGCTCATCTACCGGACAGGGTGGGTCCTACGAGCAGTACTTC.

The chain has TRBV30 and TRBJ1-2, with D perhaps matching TRBD1 (5 bases). This CDR3 is 14 amino acids long. Germline values: CDR1 GTSNPN, CDR2 SVGIG (reference sequence). V dropped 2 bases and J dropped 0 bases, with 10 bases sitting between them. CDR3 protein: CAWSRDFSNYGYTF. DNA for the CDR3: TGTGCCTGGAGTAGGGACTTCTCTAACTATGGCTACACCTTC. The full variable domain, with the rest looked up from reference TRBV30 and TRBJ1-2, is SQTIHQWPATLVQPVGSPLSLECTVEGTSNPNLYWYRQAAGRGLQLLFYSVGIGQISSEVPQNLSASRPQDRQFILSSKKLLLSDSGFYLCAWSRDFSNYGYTFGSGTRLTVV.

V usage is TRBV6-6 and J usage is TRBJ2-7; 7 bases match TRBD1. V was pared by 6 bases and J by 7 bases, with 9 bases of the junction left unmatched. CDR1 is MNHNY, CDR2 SVGAGI, per germline (reference sequence). The CDR3 length is 13 residues. The CDR3 DNA is TGTGCCAGCAGCCAAACAGGGGTGTGGGAGCAGTACTTC. It encodes CASSQTGVWEQYF.

CDR3 region: CASSYSHSGGEQFF. In DNA, the CDR3 is TGTGCCAGCAGTTACTCGCACAGCGGGGGAGAGCAGTTCTTC. The chain is built from TRBV6-2 or TRBV6-3 and TRBJ2-1; 8 bases are a match to TRBD2. In germline, CDR1 is MNHEY, CDR2 SVGEGT. With V trimmed by 0 bases and J by 10 bases, 5 bases remained unmatched. CDR3 length: 14 amino acids.

The rearrangement uses TRBV5-1 and TRBJ1-1; 7 positions agree with TRBD1. V was clipped by 6 bases and J by 0 bases; unmatched bases: 8. Germline V gene data show CDR1 as SGHRS and CDR2 as YFSETQ. CDR3 size: 15 residues. Here the CDR3 reads CASNEGAGLNTEAFF. CDR3 in DNA: TGCGCCAGCAACGAGGGGGCAGGGTTGAACACTGAAGCTTTCTTT.

The rearrangement joins TRBV27 to TRBJ2-3, with a possible D match to TRBD1 (6 bases). Trimming left V 6 bases short and J 8 bases short, with 15 bases between. The germline V gene has CDR1 MNHEY and CDR2 SMNVEV (reference sequence). CDR3 length: 13 residues. The CDR3 sequence is CASSLQGSPTQYF. The CDR3 DNA follows: TGTGCCAGCAGCTTACAGGGCAGTCCTACGCAGTATTTT.

J is TRBJ1-2 and V is TRBV9; 9 bases map to TRBD1. The CDR3 sequence is 14 residues long. J lost 8 bases, V lost 4 bases, and 9 bases had no gene match. Per germline, CDR1 SGDLS and CDR2 YYNGEE. As DNA, the CDR3 is TGTGCCAGCAGCCAGTCTACAGGGGGCCGAGGCTACACCTTC. Its translation: CASSQSTGGRGYTF. Filled out from reference TRBV9 and TRBJ1-2, the complete variable domain reads DSGVTQTPKHLITATGQRVTLRCSPRSGDLSVYWYQQSLDQGLQFLIQYYNGEERAKGNILERFSAQQFPDLHSELNLSSLELGDSALYFCASSQSTGGRGYTFGSGTRLTVV.

The V call is TRBV4-3, the J call TRBJ1-2; 8 nucleotides align to TRBD1. The CDR3 consists of 15 residues. Per the germline V gene, CDR1 is LGHNA and CDR2 is YSLEER. The ends lost 4 bases at V and 4 bases at J; junction bases unmatched: 8. CDR3 protein: CASSPPGQGIYGYTF. In DNA form, the CDR3 reads TGCGCCAGCAGCCCCCCCGGACAGGGAATCTATGGCTACACCTTC.

The rearrangement links TRBV30 to TRBJ2-1; 9 bases are shared with TRBD2. Germline CDR1 GTSNPN, CDR2 SVGIG (reference sequence). The ends lost 4 bases at V and 2 bases at J; junction bases unmatched: 3. CDR3 size: 14 residues. The CDR3 protein is CAWMSSGTYNEQFF. The CDR3 DNA follows: TGTGCCTGGATGTCTAGCGGGACCTACAATGAGCAGTTCTTC.

J is TRBJ1-2 and V is TRBV5-3; D is undetermined. TRBV5-3 is an ORF, with its function uncertain. The V and J ends lost 0 bases and 0 bases respectively, with 6 bases between them. This CDR3 region has 14 residues. The CDR3 region is CARSLDRANYGYTF. The CDR3 DNA reads TGTGCCAGAAGCTTGGACAGAGCTAACTATGGCTACACCTTC.

V gene TRBV28 combines with J gene TRBJ1-2; TRBD1 might be the D (5 bases). The CDR3 sequence is 13 residues long. The germline CDR1 and CDR2 sequences are MDHEN and SYDVKM. The ends were cut back, 6 bases at V and 5 bases at J, with 13 bases in the middle. The CDR3 is CASSGGRAYGYTF. The CDR3 DNA follows: TGTGCCAGCAGCGGGGGACGGGCATATGGCTACACCTTC.

A few counts support this clone. The chain uses TRBV7-2 and TRBJ2-4; TRBD1 matches 11 bases. The V gene's germline CDR1 is SGHTA and CDR2 FQGNSA. The J segment lost 10 bases and the V segment lost 5 bases, leaving 13 bases of the junction unmatched. The CDR3 runs to 16 residues. DNA of the CDR3: TGTGCCAGCAGCCAAAGGACAGGGGGCATTTTGGGGATTCAGTACTTC. Translating it yields CASSQRTGGILGIQYF.

V is TRBV19 and J is TRBJ1-1; 8 bases agree with TRBD1. CDR3 length: 14 residues. The V gene's germline CDR1 is LNHDA and CDR2 SQIVND (reference sequence). The junction had 2 bases not matched to a gene; V was cut back by 3 bases and J by 2 bases. CDR3 bases: TGTGCCAGTAGTATCGGACAGGGAAACACTGAAGCTTTCTTT. Its translation is CASSIGQGNTEAFF.

The chain is built from TRBV7-6 and TRBJ2-3, with D unresolved. V was clipped by 5 bases and J by 4 bases, with 13 bases between them. CDR1 is SGHVS, CDR2 FNYEAQ, per germline. This CDR3 region has 14 residues. CDR3 in DNA: TGTGCCAGCAGCGCCCTCTTAGTGGCAGATACGCAGTATTTT. It translates to CASSALLVADTQYF. Full variable domain (outside the CDR3, taken from reference TRBV7-6 and TRBJ2-3): GAGVSQSPRYKVTKRGQDVALRCDPISGHVSLYWYRQALGQGPEFLTYFNYEAQQDKSGLPNDRFSAERPEGSISTLTIQRTEQRDSAMYRCASSALLVADTQYFGPGTRLTVL.

The rearrangement uses TRBV10-3 and TRBJ1-5; the D gene is possibly TRBD1 (5 bases). V lost 6 bases, J lost 7 bases, and 13 bases lay in between. The CDR3 consists of 13 residues. The V gene's germline CDR1 is ENHRY and CDR2 SYGVKD. The CDR3 is CAISQEGRQPQHF. The CDR3 nucleotides are TGTGCCATCAGCCAGGAGGGGAGGCAGCCCCAGCATTTT.

The gene calls are TRBV27 and TRBJ1-1; D perhaps matches TRBD1 (6 bases). The CDR3 spans 13 residues. Looked up from germline, CDR1 is MNHEY and CDR2 is SMNVEV (reference sequence). V lost 5 bases to trimming and J lost 5 bases, with 12 bases between them. CDR3 loop: CASSPSGQTEAFF. CDR3 in DNA: TGTGCCAGCAGTCCGTCGGGACAAACTGAAGCTTTCTTT.

This chain connects TRBV2 to TRBJ2-1, with TRBD2 as a possible D gene (7 bases). CDR3 size: 16 residues. In germline, CDR1 is SNHLY, CDR2 FYNNEI. V was cut by 0 bases and J by 8 bases, with 17 bases left in between. The CDR3 region has the DNA TGTGCCAGCAGTGAAGCCGTACGGGGGGCCAGGGATGAGCAGTTCTTC. Protein: CASSEAVRGARDEQFF.